The rows below give T cell receptor beta chains drawn from one sample of a study of OX40 agonist ivuxolimab in advanced cancers. Sequencing was performed with immunoSEQ multiplex PCR; in TCRdb, only in-frame clones are kept and a portion is missing. The data show 25,000 to 30,000 clones, 80% to 90% seen once. The material sequenced was CD4+ or CD8+ T cells sorted from blood, taken in a trial of the OX40 agonist ivuxolimab. These receptors originate from an adult with an advanced solid tumor such as melanoma, head and neck, liver or kidney cancer. Each CDR3 is given with its conserved first and last residue. A D gene is named only where the DNA matches it firmly. Clone size is not always given. Where it is, it says once, few, many or a class for expanded clones.

>TRBV4-1|TRBJ1-1|.|.|15
CASSQAGVGNTEAFF
TGCGCCAGCAGCCAAGCGGGGGTAGGGAACACTGAAGCTTTCTTT
>TRBV28|TRBJ1-1|few|.|15
CASSFTTIMNTEAFF
TGTGCCAGCAGTTTTACGACTATCATGAACACTGAAGCTTTCTTT
>TRBV15|TRBJ2-7|.|TRBD1|13
CATNPQGAHEQYF
TGTGCCACCAATCCTCAGGGGGCTCACGAGCAGTACTTC
>TRBV6-6|TRBJ2-7|once|.|13
CASSSDIAYEQYF
TGTGCCAGCAGTTCGGACATAGCCTACGAGCAGTACTTC
>TRBV10-3|TRBJ2-7|.|.|14
CAISERRVLVEQYF
TGTGCCATCAGTGAGCGGAGGGTATTGGTCGAGCAGTACTTC
>TRBV4-1|TRBJ1-2|once|.|16
CASSQDAGSLYYGYTF
TGCGCCAGCAGCCAAGACGCGGGTTCTCTGTACTATGGCTACACCTTC
>TRBV6-4|TRBJ1-6|.|.|14
CASSDSDSSSPLHF
TGTGCCAGCAGTGACTCGGACAGTTCCTCACCCCTCCACTTT
>TRBV9|TRBJ2-3|.|TRBD2|16
CASSGLAGGPTDTQYF
TGTGCCAGCAGCGGACTAGCGGGAGGCCCCACAGATACGCAGTATTTT
>TRBV7-6|TRBJ2-2|.|.|16
CASSLWKGRGGGELFF
TGTGCCAGCAGCTTATGGAAGGGGCGAGGTGGCGGGGAGCTGTTTTTT
>TRBV7-9|TRBJ2-2|.|.|18
CASSSRKRVLGETGELFF
TGTGCCAGCAGCTCCCGAAAACGCGTGCTGGGGGAGACCGGGGAGCTGTTTTTT
>TRBV9|TRBJ2-5|.|TRBD2|16
CASSVKAGELGETQYF
TGTGCCAGCAGCGTAAAAGCGGGGGAGCTCGGGGAGACCCAGTACTTC
>TRBV12-5|TRBJ2-1|.|TRBD2|14
CASGVSGSKNEQFF
TGTGCTAGTGGGGTTAGCGGGAGCAAGAATGAGCAGTTCTTC
>TRBV4-1|TRBJ2-7|.|TRBD1|16
CASSQAVVGTGDEQYF
TGCGCCAGCAGCCAAGCGGTGGTAGGGACAGGGGACGAGCAGTACTTC
>TRBV9|TRBJ1-2|.|.|14
CASSAPSGGYGYTF
TGTGCCAGCAGCGCACCCTCGGGGGGCTATGGCTACACCTTC
>TRBV4-2|TRBJ2-2|once|.|18
CASSQVLRRGPRTGELFF
TGTGCCAGCAGCCAAGTCCTCCGCCGCGGACCCAGGACCGGGGAGCTGTTTTTT
>TRBV9|TRBJ1-1|.|.|13
CASEGGKNTEAFF
TGTGCCAGCGAGGGGGGTAAAAACACTGAAGCTTTCTTT
>TRBV6-5|TRBJ2-7|.|.|13
CASSPGSSYEQYF
TGTGCCAGCAGCCCAGGGTCGTCATACGAGCAGTACTTC
>TRBV5-1|TRBJ2-7|.|TRBD1|14
CASSPGTGAYEQYF
TGCGCCAGCAGCCCTGGGACAGGGGCGTACGAGCAGTACTTC
>TRBV7-9|TRBJ2-1|.|TRBD2|17
CASSSGLAGSSYNEQFF
TGTGCCAGCAGCTCCGGACTAGCGGGGAGCTCCTACAATGAGCAGTTCTTC
>TRBV25-1|TRBJ2-3|.|TRBD2|15
CASSRLAGGEDTQYF
TGTGCCAGCAGTAGACTAGCGGGAGGAGAAGATACGCAGTATTTT
>TRBV27|TRBJ1-5|.|TRBD1|13
CASSETGPWPQHF
TGTGCCAGCAGTGAGACAGGGCCATGGCCCCAGCATTTT
>TRBV10-3|TRBJ1-5|few|TRBD1|15
CAISEGDRGLQPQHF
TGTGCCATCAGTGAGGGGGACAGGGGCTTACAGCCCCAGCATTTT
>TRBV7-9|TRBJ2-7|.|.|12
CASSLASGEQYF
TGTGCCAGCAGCTTAGCCAGCGGCGAGCAGTACTTC
>TRBV13|TRBJ2-7|.|TRBD2|15
CASSPGGNGAYEQYF
TGTGCCAGCAGCCCGGGGGGGAATGGGGCCTACGAGCAGTACTTC
>TRBV15|TRBJ2-7|.|.|14
CATSRGSLEGEQYF
TGTGCCACCAGCAGAGGTAGTTTGGAGGGCGAGCAGTACTTC
>TRBV28|TRBJ2-1|.|.|15
CASTMSGDPHNEQFF
TGTGCCAGCACCATGTCAGGGGACCCTCACAATGAGCAGTTCTTC
>TRBV9|TRBJ2-5|few|TRBD2|14
CASSAYSGTETQYF
TGTGCCAGCAGCGCCTATAGCGGGACAGAGACCCAGTACTTC
>TRBV27|TRBJ2-7|.|TRBD1|12
CASRGTGDEQYF
TGTGCCAGCAGGGGGACAGGTGACGAGCAGTACTTC
>TRBV27|TRBJ2-7|.|TRBD1|15
CASSPGTGVSYEQYF
TGTGCCAGCAGTCCCGGGACAGGGGTTTCCTACGAGCAGTACTTC
>TRBV2|TRBJ1-2|once|TRBD1|15
CASSKTGVPLYGYTF
TGTGCCAGCAGTAAAACAGGGGTCCCCCTCTATGGCTACACCTTC
>TRBV27|TRBJ1-5|.|.|14
CASSLTGGNQPQHF
TGTGCCAGCAGCCTGACAGGAGGCAATCAGCCCCAGCATTTT
>TRBV7-9|TRBJ2-1|medium-sized|.|15
CASSSENRYGNEQFF
TGTGCCAGCAGCTCGGAGAACCGCTACGGGAATGAGCAGTTCTTC
>TRBV28|TRBJ1-2|.|TRBD1|16
CASSVDREVWNYGYTF
TGTGCCAGCAGCGTCGACAGGGAGGTTTGGAACTATGGCTACACCTTC
>TRBV4-2|TRBJ2-3|.|TRBD2|16
CASSQDLAGGADTQYF
TGTGCCAGCAGCCAGGACCTAGCGGGAGGGGCAGATACGCAGTATTTT
>TRBV9|TRBJ1-1|.|.|14
CASSVGGAWTEAFF
TGTGCCAGCAGCGTGGGGGGCGCGTGGACTGAAGCTTTCTTT
>TRBV7-2|TRBJ1-1|.|.|17
CASSLKIRTLMNTEAFF
TGTGCCAGCAGCTTAAAAATCAGAACGCTCATGAACACTGAAGCTTTCTTT